What follows describes a single T cell receptor beta chain. The data originate from a study of T cells in Graves' hyperthyroidism and ophthalmopathy. Trimming cost V 0 bases and J 2 bases, with 15 bases left between them. Per the germline V gene, CDR1 is LGHNA and CDR2 is YNFKEQ. The CDR3 covers 17 residues. With duration under 3 months, ophthalmopathy was active: Clinical Activity Score at least 3, NOSPECS at least 4. It was RNA transcripts that yielded the amplified TCR beta CDR3 regions. An initial round of RT-PCR targeting the TCR CDR3 relied on the HTBI primer set. TCRdb reanalysed the multiplex PCR reads using MiXCR and keeps one entry per CDR3 protein. The data contain hundreds of thousands of distinct CDR3 sequences, less than 20% of them seen just once; the ten biggest clones take up under 45%.

The clonotype comes from a man in his fifties or sixties with Graves' ophthalmopathy. The sequencing input was blood. The genes are TRBV4-2 and TRBJ2-3; maybe TRBD2 (5 bases). CDR3 bases: TGTGCCAGCAGCCAAGATAGAGCTAGCAGATTCACAGATACGCAGTATTTT. This encodes CASSQDRASRFTDTQYF.